This entry lists 2 T cell receptor beta chains sequenced from one sample in a study of T cell repertoires in cytomegalovirus infection. TCRdb analysed the reads with MiXCR anew, one entry per CDR3 protein. The sample lists 70,000 or so distinct CDR3 sequences; about 27% were seen once. Antigens of these TCRs are unknown. Specimen: CD8+ T cells from cultured PBMCs, collected from culture after CMV antigen stimulation. These receptors all stem from a human donor in good health (CMV status not recorded). Some clones in this sample may be carry-over from other donors' samples.

As DNA, the CDR3 is TGTGCCAGCAGCCCGCGGGACAGGGCCTACGAGCAGTACTTC. Encoded protein: CASSPRDRAYEQYF. This chain connects TRBV7-2 to TRBJ2-7; TRBD1 agrees at 9 bases. V dropped 5 bases and J dropped 2; count of bases not matched to a gene: 4. The CDR3 runs 14 residues. Germline lookup yields CDR1 SGHTA and CDR2 FQGNSA.

A few counts support this clonotype. The chain links TRBV28 to TRBJ1-2; a weak D match, TRBD1 (6 bases). The V end was cut by 7 bases, the J end by 3 bases, with 21 bases between. CDR3 length: 16 residues. The germline V gene has CDR1 MDHEN and CDR2 SYDVKM. This CDR3 is CASITGGGGADYGYTF. DNA of the CDR3: TGTGCCAGCATAACAGGTGGGGGGGGGGCGGACTATGGCTACACCTTC.